The text below deals with one T cell receptor (beta chain). This specimen comes from a study of identical twins. The CDR3 length is 14 residues. The V and J ends lost 7 bases and 5 bases, in that order; junction bases with no gene match: 3. In germline, CDR1 is SGHRS, CDR2 YFSETQ. TCRdb reanalysed the 5' RACE reads using MiXCR and keeps one entry per CDR3 protein. The sample holds around 530,000 distinct CDR3 sequences, around 15% seen once. The sample was also linked to a second study, of yellow fever vaccine responses in identical twins.

This clonotype originated in a woman between 18 and 29 years old in good health. Sample: CD4+ T cells sorted from blood. V usage is TRBV5-1 and J usage is TRBJ2-1, with 13 positions matching TRBD2. CDR3 residues: CASLGLAGDNEQFF. The CDR3 nucleotides are TGCGCCAGCCTCGGACTAGCGGGGGACAATGAGCAGTTCTTC.